This T cell receptor beta chain was sequenced during a study of blood T cell repertoires in COVID-19. Study details: Samples taken during acute and convalescent COVID-19 were collected in the United States, Italy and Spain. Sources were T cells, B-cell-depleted T cells, or PBMCs; the material itself was cDNA or gDNA.

Study processing details: Reference gene primer amplification yielded estimated nucleated cell counts. Sequencing used immunoSEQ multiplex PCR; TCRdb keeps in-frame clones, though not all of them. The D gene and trimming were derived from the DNA, and the V and J assignments and clone size from that table. The table includes about 78,000 clones, around nine tenths detected once. The origin of this receptor is a woman aged 60-75 years with acute or convalescent COVID-19. The sequencing sample was made of peripheral blood.

CDR3 coding DNA: TGTGCCAGCAGCCTCGGGCCGGTCGGTAGCGGGGGTTTCTACGAGCAGTACTTC. Its translation is CASSLGPVGSGGFYEQYF. V and J are TRBV4-2 and TRBJ2-7, with TRBD2 identical over 9 bases. V was clipped by 4 bases and J by 3 bases; unmatched bases: 16. The CDR3 extends over 18 amino acids. Germline CDR1 is LGHNA and CDR2 is YNFKEQ.